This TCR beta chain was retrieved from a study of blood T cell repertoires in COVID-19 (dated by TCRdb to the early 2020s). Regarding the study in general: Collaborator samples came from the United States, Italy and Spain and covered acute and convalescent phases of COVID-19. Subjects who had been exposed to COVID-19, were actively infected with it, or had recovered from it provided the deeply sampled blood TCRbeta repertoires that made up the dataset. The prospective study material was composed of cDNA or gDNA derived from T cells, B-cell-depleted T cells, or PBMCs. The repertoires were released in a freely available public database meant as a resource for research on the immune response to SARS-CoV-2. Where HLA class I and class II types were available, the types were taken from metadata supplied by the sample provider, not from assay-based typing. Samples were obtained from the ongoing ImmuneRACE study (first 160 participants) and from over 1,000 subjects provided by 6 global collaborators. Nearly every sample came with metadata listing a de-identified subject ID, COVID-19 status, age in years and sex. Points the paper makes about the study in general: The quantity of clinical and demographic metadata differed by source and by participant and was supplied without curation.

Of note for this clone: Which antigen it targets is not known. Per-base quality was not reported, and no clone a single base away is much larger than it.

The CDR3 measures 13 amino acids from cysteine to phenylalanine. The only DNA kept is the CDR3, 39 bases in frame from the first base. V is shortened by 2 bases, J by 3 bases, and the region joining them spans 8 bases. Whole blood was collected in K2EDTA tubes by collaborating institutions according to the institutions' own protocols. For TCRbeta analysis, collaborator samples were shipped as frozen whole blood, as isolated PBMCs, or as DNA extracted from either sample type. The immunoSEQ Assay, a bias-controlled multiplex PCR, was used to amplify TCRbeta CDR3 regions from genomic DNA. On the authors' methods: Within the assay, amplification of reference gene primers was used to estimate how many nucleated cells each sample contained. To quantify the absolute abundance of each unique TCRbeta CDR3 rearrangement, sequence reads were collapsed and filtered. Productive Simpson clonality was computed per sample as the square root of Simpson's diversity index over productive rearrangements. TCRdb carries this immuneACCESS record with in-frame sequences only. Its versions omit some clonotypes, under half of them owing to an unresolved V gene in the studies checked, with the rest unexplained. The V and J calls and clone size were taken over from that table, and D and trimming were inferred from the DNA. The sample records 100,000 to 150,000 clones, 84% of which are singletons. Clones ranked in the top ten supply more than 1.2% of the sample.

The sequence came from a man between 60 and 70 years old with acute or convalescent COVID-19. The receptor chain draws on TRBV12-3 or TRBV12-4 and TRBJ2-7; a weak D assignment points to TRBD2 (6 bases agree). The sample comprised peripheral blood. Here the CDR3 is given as CASSLRRGYEQYF. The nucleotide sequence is TGTGCCAGCAGTTTAAGGCGGGGCTACGAGCAGTACTTC.